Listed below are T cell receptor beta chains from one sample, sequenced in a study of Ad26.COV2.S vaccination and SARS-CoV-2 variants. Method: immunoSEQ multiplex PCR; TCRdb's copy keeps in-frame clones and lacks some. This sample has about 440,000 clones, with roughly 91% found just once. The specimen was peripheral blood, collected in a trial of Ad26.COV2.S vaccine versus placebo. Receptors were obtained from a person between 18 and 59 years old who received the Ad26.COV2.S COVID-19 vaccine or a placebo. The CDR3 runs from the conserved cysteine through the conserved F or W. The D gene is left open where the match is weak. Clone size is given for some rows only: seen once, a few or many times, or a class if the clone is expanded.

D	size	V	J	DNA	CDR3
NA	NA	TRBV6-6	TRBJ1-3	TGTGCCAGCAGTTTAACGGCATCTGGAAACACCATATATTTT	CASSLTASGNTIYF
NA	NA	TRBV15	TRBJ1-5	TGTGCCACCAGCAGAGTGGGGGGCGATCAGCCCCAGCATTTT	CATSRVGGDQPQHF
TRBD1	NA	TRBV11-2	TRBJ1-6	TGTGCCAGCAGCTCGCTTCGTGGACAGGGGAGAAATTCACCCCTCCACTTT	CASSSLRGQGRNSPLHF
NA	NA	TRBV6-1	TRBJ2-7	TGTGCCAGCAGTGAAATGGAGGGGGCATACGAGCAGTACTTC	CASSEMEGAYEQYF
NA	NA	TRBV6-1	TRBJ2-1	TGTGCCAGCAGTGATAGGGTCAATGAGCAGTTCTTC	CASSDRVNEQFF
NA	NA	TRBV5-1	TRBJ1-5	TGCGCCAGCAGTTTGGAGGCGAAGAAGCCCCAGCATTTT	CASSLEAKKPQHF
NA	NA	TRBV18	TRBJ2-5	TGTGCCAGCTCACCGGGGGGAGGAGAGACCCAGTACTTC	CASSPGGGETQYF
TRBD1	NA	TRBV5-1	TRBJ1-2	TGCGCCAGCAGCTTGAGAACAGGGGGCGCGTTAAGCTATGGCTACACCTTC	CASSLRTGGALSYGYTF
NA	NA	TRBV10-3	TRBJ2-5	TGTGCCATCAGTGAGTCGTATTTCGCGGAACAAGAGACCCAGTACTTC	CAISESYFAEQETQYF
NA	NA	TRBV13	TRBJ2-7	TGTGCCAGCAGCTTAGTAGGCGGCAGTTTCTACGAGCAGTACTTC	CASSLVGGSFYEQYF
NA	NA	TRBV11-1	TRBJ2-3	TGTGCCAGCAGCTCCTTCGGGGGAGAGGATACGCAGTATTTT	CASSSFGGEDTQYF
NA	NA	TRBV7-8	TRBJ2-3	TGTGCCAGCAGCCTGGACCCCGCCGATACGCAGTATTTT	CASSLDPADTQYF
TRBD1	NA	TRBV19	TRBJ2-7	TGTGCCAGCAAAGGGGGACAGGGGGCTTACGAGCAGTACTTC	CASKGGQGAYEQYF
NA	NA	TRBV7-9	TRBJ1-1	TGTGCCAGCAGACCCCCGTTGAACACTGAAGCTTTCTTT	CASRPPLNTEAFF
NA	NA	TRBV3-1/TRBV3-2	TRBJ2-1	TGTGCCAGCAGCCAGGCCACAGGAAGGGGCGAGCAGTTCTTC	CASSQATGRGEQFF
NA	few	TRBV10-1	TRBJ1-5	TGCGCCAGCAGTGAGTCTTGGAGACAGCATTTT	CASSESWRQHF
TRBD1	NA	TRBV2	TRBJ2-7	TGTGCCAGCACCCCAGGACAGGGGAACGGGGGCTACGAGCAGTACTTC	CASTPGQGNGGYEQYF
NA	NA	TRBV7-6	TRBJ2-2	TGTGCCAGCAGCTCGGGGCGAAACACCGGGGAGCTGTTTTTT	CASSSGRNTGELFF
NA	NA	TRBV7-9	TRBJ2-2	TGTGCCAGCAGCAGACGACTAGAAGTCACCGGGGAGCTGTTTTTT	CASSRRLEVTGELFF
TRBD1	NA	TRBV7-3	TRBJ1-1	TGTGCCAGCAGCACGGGGACAGGGATGAACACTGAAGCTTTCTTT	CASSTGTGMNTEAFF
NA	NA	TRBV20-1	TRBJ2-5	TGCAGTGCGGCGGACCAAGAGACCCAGTACTTC	CSAADQETQYF
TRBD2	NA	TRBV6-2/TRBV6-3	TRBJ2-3	TGTGCCAGCAGTTACCCTAGCGGGGGATGGCTCAGCACAGATACGCAGTATTTT	CASSYPSGGWLSTDTQYF
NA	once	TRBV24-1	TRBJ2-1	TGTGCCACCAGTGATTGGCTACTTGGGAAGGACAATGAGCAGTTCTTC	CATSDWLLGKDNEQFF
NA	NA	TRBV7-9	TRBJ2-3	TGTGCCAGCAGCCCGGACAGCACAGATACGCAGTATTTT	CASSPDSTDTQYF
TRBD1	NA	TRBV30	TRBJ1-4	TGTGCCTCCGCAGGGGGCGGGGAAGAAAAACTGTTTTTT	CASAGGGEEKLFF
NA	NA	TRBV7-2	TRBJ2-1	TGTGCCAGCAGCTTAAGGGCGGGGAATGAGCAGTTCTTC	CASSLRAGNEQFF
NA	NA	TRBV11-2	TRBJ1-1	TGTGCCAGCAGCTTAGTCCGGCAGGGGAGGATGAACACTGAAGCTTTCTTT	CASSLVRQGRMNTEAFF